This TCR beta chain is from a study of post-analysis software for immune sequencing data. Built from TCR beta cDNA, the libraries had unique molecular identifiers in them. T cells numbering roughly 0.9 to 11 million gave rise to 500,000 to 600,000 cDNA molecules. From the PCR reads, TCRdb called clonotypes with MiXCR, one entry per CDR3 protein. This repertoire shows roughly 400,000 distinct CDR3 sequences, more than 30% found once; its top ten account for roughly 8.2%. The CDR3 contains 13 residues. Per germline, CDR1 DFQATT and CDR2 SNEGSKA (reference sequence). V was clipped by 5 bases and J by 7 bases; unmatched bases: 3. General study points: The five TRBV segments detected at higher frequency in patients than in controls included TRBV5-6, TRBV5-1 and TRBV20-1.

This clonotype was counted between two and nine times. Its antigen is as yet unknown. This receptor was taken from a girl aged 2-10 years with multiple sclerosis. This chain connects TRBV20-1 to TRBJ1-6; 9 nucleotides match TRBD1. Sequencing used blood. The CDR3 reads CSAPGQGNSPLHF. In DNA, the CDR3 is TGCAGTGCTCCTGGACAGGGGAATTCACCCCTCCACTTT.